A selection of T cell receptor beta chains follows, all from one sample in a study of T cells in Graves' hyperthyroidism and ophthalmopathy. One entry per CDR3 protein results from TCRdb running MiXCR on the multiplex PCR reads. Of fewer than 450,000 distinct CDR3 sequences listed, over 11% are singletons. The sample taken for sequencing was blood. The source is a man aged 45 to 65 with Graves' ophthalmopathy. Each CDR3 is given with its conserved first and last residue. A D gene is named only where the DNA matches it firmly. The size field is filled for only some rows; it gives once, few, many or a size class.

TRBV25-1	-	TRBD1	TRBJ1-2	CASSEWDRSNYGYTF	TGTGCCAGCAGTGAGTGGGACAGGAGCAACTATGGCTACACCTTC
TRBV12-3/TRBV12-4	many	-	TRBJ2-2	CASSSLPTRQTGELFF	TGTGCCAGCAGTTCCTTGCCCACCCGACAGACCGGGGAGCTGTTTTTT
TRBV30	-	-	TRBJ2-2	CATERGGELFF	TGTGCCACTGAGCGCGGTGGGGAGCTGTTTTTT
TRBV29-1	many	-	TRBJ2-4	CSVEVDQLAKNIQYF	TGCAGCGTTGAAGTCGACCAGCTTGCCAAAAACATTCAGTACTTC
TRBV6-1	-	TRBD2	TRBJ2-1	CASIRRTSGMSSYNEQFF	TGTGCCAGCATTAGAAGGACTAGCGGGATGAGCTCCTACAATGAGCAGTTCTTC
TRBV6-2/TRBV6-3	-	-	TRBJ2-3	CASSYFRDYTDTQYF	TGTGCCAGCAGTTACTTTCGGGATTACACAGATACGCAGTATTTT
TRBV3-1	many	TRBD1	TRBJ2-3	CASSFDRGHGDTQYF	TGTGCCAGCAGTTTCGACAGGGGGCATGGAGATACGCAGTATTTT
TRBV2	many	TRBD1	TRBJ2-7	CASADDRVGHEQYF	TGTGCCAGCGCCGATGACAGGGTGGGCCACGAGCAGTACTTC
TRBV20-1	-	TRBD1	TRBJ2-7	CSAVRDRWDEQYF	TGCAGTGCTGTCCGGGACAGATGGGACGAGCAGTACTTC
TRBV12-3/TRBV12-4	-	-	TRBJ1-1	CASNPLGGGTEAFF	TGTGCCAGCAACCCCCTGGGGGGCGGTACTGAAGCTTTCTTT
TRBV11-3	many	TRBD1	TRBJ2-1	CASSSGTGGDNEQFF	TGTGCCAGCAGCTCAGGGACAGGAGGTGACAATGAGCAGTTCTTC
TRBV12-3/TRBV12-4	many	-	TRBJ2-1	CASRRLSGSYNEQFF	TGTGCCAGCAGACGCCTCTCGGGCAGCTACAATGAGCAGTTCTTC
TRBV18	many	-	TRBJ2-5	CASSPPIEETQYF	TGTGCCAGCTCACCACCGATAGAAGAGACCCAGTACTTC
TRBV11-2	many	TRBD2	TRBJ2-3	CASSLDGLAPDTQYF	TGTGCCAGCAGCTTAGACGGACTAGCGCCAGATACGCAGTATTTT